The 31 T cell receptor beta chains below come from one sample, sequenced in a study of cytomegalovirus exposure and HLA in healthy donors. PCR amplification relied on 60 Vbeta primers (plus 13 Jbeta primers). Repertoires were generated with immunoSEQ multiplex PCR, while TCRdb's copy carries only in-frame clones and drops some. The profile covers around 67,000 clones, with 65% to 70% appearing a single time and around 2% taken by the ten largest. Sequenced: PBMCs. The receptors here all came from a woman aged 25 to 39 in good health and CMV-seronegative.

The CDR3 sequence: CASSLGARFPQHF. The DNA of the CDR3 is TGTGCCAGCAGTTTAGGGGCCCGCTTTCCCCAGCATTTT. The chain links TRBV27 to TRBJ1-5; TRBD1 is a possible D gene (5 bases). This CDR3 spans 13 amino acids. Looked up from germline, CDR1 is MNHEY and CDR2 is SMNVEV (reference sequence). Trimming shortened V by 2 bases and J by 10 bases, and 12 bases separated the two germline ends.

The CDR3 region is CASRAGANTGELFF. CDR3 bases: TGTGCCAGCAGGGCGGGGGCCAACACCGGGGAGCTGTTTTTT. V usage is TRBV2 and J usage is TRBJ2-2, with a tentative D call TRBD2 (7 bases). Trimming left V 6 bases short and J 2 bases short, with 10 bases between. Germline loops: CDR1 SNHLY, CDR2 FYNNEI. The CDR3 spans 14 residues.

The chain employs TRBV6-5 and TRBJ1-5, with D hard to call. Germline-derived CDR1 and CDR2 are MNHEY and SVGAGI. Trimming pared 2 bases from V and 5 bases from J, leaving 7 bases between. The CDR3 is made up of 13 amino acids. The CDR3 region is CASSYQVHQPQHF. In DNA form, the CDR3 reads TGTGCCAGCAGTTACCAGGTCCATCAGCCCCAGCATTTT.

In DNA, the CDR3 is TGTGCCAGCAGCTTACCTCAGGGTTACAGCAGCTCCTACGAGCAGTACTTC. As protein: CASSLPQGYSSSYEQYF. This chain uses TRBV7-9 with TRBJ2-5; D may be TRBD1 (5 bases). Matching the DNA end better, TRBJ2-7 makes the J call doubtful. This CDR3 has 17 amino acids. From germline, CDR1 is SEHNR and CDR2 FQNEAQ (reference sequence).

The chain carries TRBV5-1 and TRBJ1-1; D perhaps matches TRBD1 (5 bases). The V end was cut by 0 bases, the J end by 0 bases, with 24 bases between. Germline lookup yields CDR1 SGHRS and CDR2 YFSETQ. This CDR3 spans 20 amino acids. CDR3 sequence reads: CASSLAPRVSGGVMNTEAFF. CDR3 bases: TGCGCCAGCAGCTTGGCCCCCAGGGTGTCGGGGGGAGTGATGAACACTGAAGCTTTCTTT.

CDR3 sequence: CASTGQGNTGELFF. The CDR3 nucleotides are TGCGCCAGTACCGGACAGGGGAACACCGGGGAGCTGTTTTTT. This chain uses TRBV5-1 with TRBJ2-2; 8 positions match TRBD1. The CDR3 length is 14 residues. Germline V lookup: CDR1 SGHRS, CDR2 YFSETQ. The ends lost 8 bases at V and 1 base at J; junction bases unmatched: 4.

The V gene is TRBV7-3, the J gene TRBJ2-3; possibly TRBD2 for D (5 bases). There are 14 residues in the CDR3. The V gene's germline CDR1 is SGHTA and CDR2 FQGTGA. Trimming stripped 3 bases from V and 2 bases from J, with 9 bases between. The CDR3 loop reads CASSLEVNTDTQYF. As DNA, the CDR3 is TGTGCCAGCAGCTTGGAGGTTAACACAGATACGCAGTATTTT.

The chain combines TRBV21-1 with TRBJ2-7; the table calls TRBD2, which could not be checked here. TRBV21-1 is assigned pseudogene status. The CDR3 spans 19 residues. The CDR3 sequence: CASSKLRLAGGPCAYEQYF. The DNA of the CDR3 is TGTGCCAGCAGCAAATTAAGACTAGCGGGGGGGCCATGTGCCTACGAGCAGTACTTC.

Remarks on this clone: At one of its ends the junction is not consistent with the germline gene, which may arise from a read error. CDR3 coding DNA: TGTGCCAGCAGCTTAGGACAGCAACCATATGGCTACACCTTC. This translates into CASSLGQQPYGYTF. This chain links TRBV5-1 with TRBJ1-2; D possibly corresponds to TRBD1 (6 bases). Per germline, CDR1 SGHRS and CDR2 YFSETQ. The CDR3 runs 14 residues. The variable domain in full, completed from reference TRBV5-1 and TRBJ1-2, reads KAGVTQTPRYLIKTRGQQVTLSCSPISGHRSVSWYQQTPGQGLQFLFEYFSETQRNKGNFPGRFSGRQFSNSRSEMNVSTLELGDSALYLCASSLGQQPYGYTFGSGTRLTVV.

This clone was observed once. A read error may produce the germline difference seen at one junction end. This chain uses TRBV7-9 with TRBJ1-2; tentative D call: TRBD1 (6 bases). The V gene's germline CDR1 is SEHNR and CDR2 FQNEAQ (reference sequence). This CDR3 has 16 residues. The CDR3 coding sequence is TGTTCCAGCAGCTTAGGCTCGGGGGGCCGGGGTCTTGGCTACACCTTC. It translates to CSSSLGSGGRGLGYTF.

The genes are TRBV2 and TRBJ1-6; D unresolved. This CDR3 has 14 residues. Germline CDR1 SNHLY, CDR2 FYNNEI. V was trimmed by 4 bases and J by 10 bases, leaving 14 bases between them. The CDR3 loop reads CASSGERVASPLHF. DNA for the CDR3: TGTGCCAGCAGTGGGGAGAGGGTGGCATCACCCCTCCACTTT.

The chain combines TRBV4-2 with TRBJ2-7; 9 nucleotides line up with TRBD2. The end of the DNA is better explained by TRBJ2-1, so the J call may be wrong. The CDR3 runs 16 residues. Germline values: CDR1 LGHNA, CDR2 YNFKEQ. This CDR3 is CASSQGGGAAYNEQFF. The DNA of the CDR3 is TGTGCCAGCAGCCAAGGCGGGGGGGCCGCGTACAATGAGCAGTTCTTC.

V and J are TRBV5-6 and TRBJ1-6; D is undetermined. V was shortened by 0 bases and J by 8 bases, with 9 bases between the two germline ends. This CDR3 region has 14 residues. From germline, CDR1 is SGHDT and CDR2 YYEEEE. The CDR3 region has the DNA TGTGCCAGCAGCTTGGATACTTTACATTCACCCCTCCACTTT. Translation: CASSLDTLHSPLHF.

This chain uses TRBV7-9 with TRBJ2-3; D may be TRBD1 (5 bases). V shed 5 bases and J shed 4 bases, with 13 bases lying between them. The V gene's germline CDR1 is SEHNR and CDR2 FQNEAQ (reference sequence). The CDR3 sequence is 14 residues long. The CDR3 region is CASSPIRASDTQYF. The CDR3 DNA reads TGTGCCAGCAGCCCTATCAGGGCCTCAGATACGCAGTATTTT.

The chain has TRBV6-5 and TRBJ2-4; the D gene is possibly TRBD1 (7 bases). V lost 3 bases and J 6 bases, leaving 15 bases between the germline ends. CDR1 and CDR2 (germline): MNHEY, SVGAGI. The CDR3 runs to 15 residues. The CDR3 DNA sequence: TGTGCCAGCAGTTATGACAGGGACGGGGGAAACATTCAGTACTTC. This encodes CASSYDRDGGNIQYF.

V gene TRBV6-1 combines with J gene TRBJ2-6; TRBD2 might be the D (5 bases). This CDR3 has 13 residues. The V gene's germline CDR1 is MNHNS and CDR2 SASEGT. V lost 6 bases, J lost 4 bases, and 7 bases lay in between. CDR3 coding DNA: TGTGCCAGCAGAACGGGGGGGGCCAACGTCCTGACTTTC. This codes for CASRTGGANVLTF.

The CDR3 sequence: CASSVDRGWYNEQFF. The CDR3 nucleotides are TGTGCCAGCAGTGTGGACAGGGGCTGGTACAATGAGCAGTTCTTC. This sequence joins TRBV27 and TRBJ2-1, with TRBD1 matching over 9 bases. Trimming at V came to 5 bases and at J to 4 bases, leaving 6 bases not matched to a gene. From germline, CDR1 is MNHEY and CDR2 SMNVEV (reference sequence). The CDR3 length is 15 residues.

The chain has TRBV7-2 and TRBJ1-1; TRBD1 agrees at 9 bases. There are 17 residues in the CDR3. Germline V gene data show CDR1 as SGHTA and CDR2 as FQGNSA. V lost 1 base to trimming and J lost 3 bases; unmatched junction nucleotides: 9. The DNA for the CDR3 is TGTGCCAGCAGCTTAGGGGACAGGGCCATGGGGGACACTGAAGCTTTCTTT. This sequence encodes CASSLGDRAMGDTEAFF.

CDR3 in amino acids: CASSYGAGAQPQHF. The CDR3 DNA reads as TGTGCCAGCAGTTACGGGGCAGGGGCTCAGCCCCAGCATTTT. The chain employs TRBV6-5 and TRBJ1-5; D might be TRBD1 (6 bases). Germline-derived CDR1 and CDR2 are MNHEY and SVGAGI. V was shortened by 2 bases and J by 6 bases, with 11 bases between the two germline ends. The CDR3 is 14 amino acids.

This sequence joins TRBV6-1 and TRBJ2-3, with TRBD2 identical over 8 bases. The CDR3 extends over 14 amino acids. Germline assignment: CDR1 MNHNS and CDR2 SASEGT. V lost 3 bases, J lost 4 bases, and 3 bases stayed unmatched. CDR3 loop: CASSESGGPDTQYF. CDR3 DNA sequence: TGTGCCAGCAGTGAGTCGGGGGGGCCAGATACGCAGTATTTT.

The CDR3 DNA sequence: TGTGCCAGTAGTATGACAGGGTCTCATCAGCCCCAGCATTTT. Translating gives CASSMTGSHQPQHF. V gene TRBV19 combines with J gene TRBJ1-5; 7 positions match TRBD1. Germline V gives CDR1 LNHDA, CDR2 SQIVND (reference sequence). This CDR3 has 14 residues. Unmatched junction bases numbered 4, after V lost 3 bases and J lost 5 bases.

The chain combines TRBV30 with TRBJ1-4, with TRBD1 as a possible D gene (5 bases). Germline V gene lookup returns CDR1 GTSNPN and CDR2 SVGIG (reference sequence). The CDR3 covers 14 residues. This CDR3 reads CVSSRGGLKEKLFF. CDR3 sequence (DNA): TGTGTCTCCTCACGGGGGGGGTTGAAGGAAAAACTGTTTTTT.

This chain joins TRBV19 and TRBJ2-2; TRBD1 aligns across 10 bases. Germline CDR1 is LNHDA and CDR2 is SQIVND (reference sequence). This CDR3 region has 16 residues. V shed 5 bases, J shed 5 bases, and the junction held 8 bases outside the gene matches. CDR3 sequence: CASSRGTGAGTGELFF. The DNA for the CDR3 is TGTGCCAGTAGTCGAGGGACAGGGGCCGGAACCGGGGAGCTGTTTTTT.

The chain is built from TRBV18 and TRBJ1-1; 12 bases align to TRBD1. The CDR3 extends over 14 amino acids. CDR1 and CDR2 from the germline V gene are KGHSH and LQKENI. V trimming: 3 bases; J trimming: 5 bases; junction bases outside the gene matches: 1. The CDR3 sequence: CASSPGQGATEAFF. CDR3 DNA: TGTGCCAGCTCACCGGGACAGGGGGCTACTGAAGCTTTCTTT.

The chain uses TRBV6-5 and TRBJ2-1; possible D gene TRBD2, 5 bases. V lost 6 bases to trimming and J lost 9 bases, with 15 bases between them. The germline CDR1 and CDR2 sequences are MNHEY and SVGAGI. This CDR3 comprises 13 residues. CDR3 amino acids: CASRPEMSGEQFF. The CDR3 nucleotides are TGTGCCAGCAGGCCAGAGATGAGCGGTGAGCAGTTCTTC.

As for this clone: At one end the junction does not follow the germline gene, possibly because of a read error. Other nucleotide sequences from this sample produce the same CDR3. This sequence joins TRBV7-2 and TRBJ2-3; D assignment may be TRBD1 or TRBD2 (6 bases each). This CDR3 is 14 amino acids long. Germline loops: CDR1 SGHTA, CDR2 FQGNSA. CDR3 bases: TGCGCCAGCAGCTTAGGGGGGCCCACAGATACGCAGTATTTT. This codes for CASSLGGPTDTQYF.

This chain links TRBV6-6 with TRBJ1-5, with D perhaps matching TRBD1 (5 bases). This CDR3 contains 12 residues. Germline-derived CDR1 and CDR2 are MNHNY and SVGAGI (reference sequence). The V and J ends lost 4 bases and 8 bases respectively, with 9 bases between them. This CDR3 reads CASSLTVKPQHF. The CDR3, as DNA: TGTGCCAGCAGTTTGACAGTTAAGCCCCAGCATTTT.

The J gene is TRBJ2-5, the V gene TRBV18, with 12 bases lining up with TRBD1. Trimming at V came to 1 base and at J to 4 bases, leaving 4 bases not matched to a gene. The length of the CDR3 is 16 residues. From germline, CDR1 is KGHSH and CDR2 LQKENI. The CDR3 DNA sequence: TGTGCCAGCTCACCACGGGGACAGGGGGCCTCAGAGACCCAGTACTTC. Translating gives CASSPRGQGASETQYF.

The chain carries TRBV28 and TRBJ1-1, with 7 bases that match TRBD1. The CDR3 is made up of 14 amino acids. Germline lookup yields CDR1 MDHEN and CDR2 SYDVKM. The V gene end was trimmed by 8 bases and the J gene end by 1 base; junction bases not matched to a gene: 7. CDR3: CASQRQGGNTEAFF. CDR3 in DNA: TGTGCCAGCCAAAGACAGGGAGGGAACACTGAAGCTTTCTTT. The full variable domain, in which reference TRBV28 and TRBJ1-1 provide the parts outside the CDR3, is DVKVTQSSRYLVKRTGEKVFLECVQDMDHENMFWYRQDPGLGLRLIYFSYDVKMKEKGDIPEGYSVSREKKERFSLILESASTNQTSMYLCASQRQGGNTEAFFGQGTRLTVV.

The rearrangement joins TRBV4-1 to TRBJ2-7; 8 bases line up with TRBD1. With V trimmed by 2 bases and J by 6 bases, 9 bases remained unmatched. The CDR3 is 15 residues long. The germline V gene encodes CDR1 MGHRA and CDR2 YSYEKL. The CDR3 region is CASSQLQGVKGEQYF. CDR3 sequence (DNA): TGCGCCAGCAGCCAATTACAGGGGGTAAAGGGCGAGCAGTACTTC.

As regards this clone: Mismatch with germline at one junction end may stem from a read error. The genes are TRBV7-9 and TRBJ1-3; D unresolved. The CDR3 has 15 amino acids. Looked up from germline, CDR1 is SEHNR and CDR2 is FQNEAQ (reference sequence). The CDR3 nucleotides are TGTTCCAGCAGCTTGGGCAGCCTCTCTGGAAACACCATATATTTT. Its protein is CSSSLGSLSGNTIYF.